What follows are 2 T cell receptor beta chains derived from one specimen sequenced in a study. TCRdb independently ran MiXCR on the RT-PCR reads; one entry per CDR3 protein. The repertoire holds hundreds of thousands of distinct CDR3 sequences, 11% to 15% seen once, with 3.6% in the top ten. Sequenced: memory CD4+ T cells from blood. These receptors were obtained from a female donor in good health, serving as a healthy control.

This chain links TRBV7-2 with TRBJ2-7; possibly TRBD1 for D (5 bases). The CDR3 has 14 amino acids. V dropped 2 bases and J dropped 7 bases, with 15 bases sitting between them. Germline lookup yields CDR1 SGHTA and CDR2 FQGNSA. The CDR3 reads CASSLRRWQGEQYF. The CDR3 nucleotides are TGTGCCAGCAGCTTACGGCGCTGGCAGGGAGAGCAGTACTTC.

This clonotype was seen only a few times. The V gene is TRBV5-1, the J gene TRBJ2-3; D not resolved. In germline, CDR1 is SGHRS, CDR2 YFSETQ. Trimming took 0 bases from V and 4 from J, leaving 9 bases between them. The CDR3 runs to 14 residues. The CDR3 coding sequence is TGCGCCAGCAGCTTGGCAGAAATCCCAGATACGCAGTATTTT. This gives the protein CASSLAEIPDTQYF.